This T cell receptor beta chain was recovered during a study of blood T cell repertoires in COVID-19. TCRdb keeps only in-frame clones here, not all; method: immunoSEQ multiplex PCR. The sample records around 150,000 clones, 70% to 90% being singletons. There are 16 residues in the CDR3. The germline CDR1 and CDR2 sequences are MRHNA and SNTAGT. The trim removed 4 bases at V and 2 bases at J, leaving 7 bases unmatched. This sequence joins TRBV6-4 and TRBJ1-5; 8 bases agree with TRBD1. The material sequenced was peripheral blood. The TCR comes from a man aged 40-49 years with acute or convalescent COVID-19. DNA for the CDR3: TGTGCCAGCAGTGCCTCGACAGGGGATGGCAATCAGCCCCAGCATTTT. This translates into CASSASTGDGNQPQHF.